Each of the 8 T cell receptor beta chains below was sequenced from the same sample in a study of cytomegalovirus exposure and HLA in healthy donors. The PCR had 60 Vbeta and 13 Jbeta primers. The method was immunoSEQ multiplex PCR; TCRdb's version includes in-frame clones alone and lacks a portion of them. The sample shows around 120,000 clones, approximately 70% of them seen only once. The specimen was PBMCs. The receptors come from a woman aged 40-49 years in good health and CMV-seropositive.

This clone has a single count. The chain carries TRBV15 and TRBJ2-7; 8 bases are a match to TRBD1. The CDR3 totals 14 residues. Germline lookup yields CDR1 LNHNV and CDR2 YYDKDF (reference sequence). V gave up 5 bases and J gave up 3 bases; unmatched junction bases: 6. CDR3 sequence: CATSGRDRIYEQYF. Written as DNA, the CDR3 is TGTGCCACCAGCGGTAGGGACAGGATCTACGAGCAGTACTTC.

In its sample, this clone was seen a few times. The rearrangement uses TRBV29-1 and TRBJ1-1; TRBD1 aligns across 7 bases. V gave up 7 bases and J gave up 3 bases; unmatched junction bases: 8. The germline V gene has CDR1 SQVTM and CDR2 ANQGSEA. This CDR3 is built from 13 residues. This CDR3 reads CSATGARDTEAFF. The CDR3 DNA is TGCAGCGCAACAGGGGCGAGGGACACTGAAGCTTTCTTT.

The chain recombines TRBV7-9 with TRBJ1-2; 9 nucleotides line up with TRBD1. The CDR3 covers 15 residues. In germline, CDR1 is SEHNR, CDR2 FQNEAQ (reference sequence). The V and J ends lost 4 bases and 4 bases, in that order; junction bases with no gene match: 7. CDR3: CASSSGQGRIYGYTF. The DNA for the CDR3 is TGTGCCAGCAGCTCGGGACAGGGTCGGATCTATGGCTACACCTTC.

The chain uses TRBV7-2 and TRBJ1-2; possibly TRBD1 for D (5 bases). The CDR3 loop spans 13 amino acids. Trimming took 0 bases from V and 13 from J, leaving 15 bases between them. Looked up from germline, CDR1 is SGHTA and CDR2 is FQGNSA. CDR3 sequence reads: CASSLARREGLTF. CDR3 DNA sequence: TGTGCCAGCAGCTTAGCGAGGCGGGAGGGACTCACCTTC.

At least ten counts were recorded for this clone. The J gene is TRBJ2-1, the V gene TRBV27; 10 positions match TRBD2. V lost 3 bases and J lost 8; bases outside the gene matches: 4. Germline CDR1 and CDR2: MNHEY and SMNVEV (reference sequence). This CDR3 region has 14 residues. The CDR3 DNA sequence: TGTGCCAGCAGTTTTGCAGCGGGAGGGGATGAGCAGTTCTTC. Translating it yields CASSFAAGGDEQFF.

The chain joins TRBV29-1 to TRBJ2-3; D is undetermined. Trimming stripped 3 bases from V and 2 bases from J, with 12 bases between. The CDR3 totals 14 residues. The germline V gene has CDR1 SQVTM and CDR2 ANQGSEA. The CDR3 bases are TGCAGCGTTGAGGTCGGTCCAACCACAGATACGCAGTATTTT. As protein: CSVEVGPTTDTQYF.

This clone was seen only a few times. V is TRBV6-5 and J is TRBJ2-7, with D maybe TRBD1 (6 bases). This CDR3 contains 16 residues. V was pared by 4 bases and J by 1 base, with 17 bases between. Germline CDR1 reads MNHEY; CDR2 reads SVGAGI. The CDR3 spells CASSSERTEISYEQYF. In DNA, the CDR3 is TGTGCCAGCAGTTCAGAACGGACAGAGATTTCCTACGAGCAGTACTTC.

This chain connects TRBV7-9 to TRBJ1-1; D call uncertain. V was pared by 1 base and J by 5 bases, with 17 bases between. The CDR3 is made up of 16 amino acids. Germline V CDR1 and CDR2: SEHNR, FQNEAQ (reference sequence). The CDR3 nucleotides are TGTGCCAGCAGCTTAGTGCCCGGCGAGCGGTGGACTGAAGCTTTCTTT. Translation: CASSLVPGERWTEAFF.